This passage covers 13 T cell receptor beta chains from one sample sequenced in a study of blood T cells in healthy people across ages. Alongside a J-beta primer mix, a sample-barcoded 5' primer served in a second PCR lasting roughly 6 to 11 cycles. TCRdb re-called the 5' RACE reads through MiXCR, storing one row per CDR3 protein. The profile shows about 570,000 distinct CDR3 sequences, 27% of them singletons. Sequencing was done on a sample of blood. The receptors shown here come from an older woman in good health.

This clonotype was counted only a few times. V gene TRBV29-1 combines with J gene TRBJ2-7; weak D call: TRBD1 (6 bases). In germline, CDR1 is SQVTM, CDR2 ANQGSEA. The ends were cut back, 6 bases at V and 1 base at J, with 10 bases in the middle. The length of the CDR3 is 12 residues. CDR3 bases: TGCAGCGTGATCGGACAGTCCTACGAGCAGTACTTC. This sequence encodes CSVIGQSYEQYF.

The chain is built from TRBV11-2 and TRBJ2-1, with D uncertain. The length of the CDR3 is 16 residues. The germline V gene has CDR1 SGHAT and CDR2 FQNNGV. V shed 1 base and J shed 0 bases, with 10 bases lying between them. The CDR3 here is CASSLGRTSSYNEQFF. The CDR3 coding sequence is TGTGCCAGCAGCTTAGGACGGACCAGCTCCTACAATGAGCAGTTCTTC.

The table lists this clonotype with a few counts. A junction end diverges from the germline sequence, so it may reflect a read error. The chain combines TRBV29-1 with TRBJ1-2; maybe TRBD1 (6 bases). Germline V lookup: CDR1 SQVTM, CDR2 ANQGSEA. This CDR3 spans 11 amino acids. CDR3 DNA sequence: TGCAGCGACGGGACACCCTATGGCTACGCCTTC. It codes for CSDGTPYGYAF.

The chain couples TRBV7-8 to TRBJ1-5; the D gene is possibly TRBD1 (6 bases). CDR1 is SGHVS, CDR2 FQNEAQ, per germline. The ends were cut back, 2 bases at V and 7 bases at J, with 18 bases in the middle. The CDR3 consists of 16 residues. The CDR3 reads CASSLNSGGVEQPQHF. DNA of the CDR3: TGTGCCAGCAGCTTAAATTCGGGGGGCGTCGAACAGCCCCAGCATTTT.

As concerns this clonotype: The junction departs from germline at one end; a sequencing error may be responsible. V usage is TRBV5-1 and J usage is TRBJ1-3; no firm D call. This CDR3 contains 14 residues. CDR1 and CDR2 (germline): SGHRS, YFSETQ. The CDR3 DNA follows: TGCGCCAGCCGCTTTATGGGGTCGAGGGACACCATATATTTT. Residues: CASRFMGSRDTIYF.

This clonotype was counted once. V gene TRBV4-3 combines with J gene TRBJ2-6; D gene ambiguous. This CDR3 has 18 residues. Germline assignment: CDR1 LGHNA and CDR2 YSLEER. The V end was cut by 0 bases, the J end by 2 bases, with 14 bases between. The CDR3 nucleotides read TGCGCCAGCAGCCAAGATCACCACAGAAGGGCTGGGGCCAACGTCCTGACTTTC. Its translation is CASSQDHHRRAGANVLTF.

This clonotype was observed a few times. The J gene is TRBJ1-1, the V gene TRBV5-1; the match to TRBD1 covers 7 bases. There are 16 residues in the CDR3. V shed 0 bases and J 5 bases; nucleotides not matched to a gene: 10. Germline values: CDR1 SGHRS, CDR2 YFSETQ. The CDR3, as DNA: TGCGCCAGCAGCTTGGAAGGGGGCGCTTCGGGAACTGAAGCTTTCTTT. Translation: CASSLEGGASGTEAFF.

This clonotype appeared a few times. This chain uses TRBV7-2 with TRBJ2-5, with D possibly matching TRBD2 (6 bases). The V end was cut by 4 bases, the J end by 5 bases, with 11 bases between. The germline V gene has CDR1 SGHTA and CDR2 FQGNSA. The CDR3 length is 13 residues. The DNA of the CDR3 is TGTGCCAGCAGCTGGGACTTCGAGGAGACCCAGTACTTC. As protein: CASSWDFEETQYF.

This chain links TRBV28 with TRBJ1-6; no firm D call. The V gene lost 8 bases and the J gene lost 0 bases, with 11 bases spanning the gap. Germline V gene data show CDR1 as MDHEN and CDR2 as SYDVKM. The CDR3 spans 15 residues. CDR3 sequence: CASSSRNSYNSPLHF. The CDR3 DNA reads TGTGCCAGCTCATCTCGGAACTCCTATAATTCACCCCTCCACTTT.

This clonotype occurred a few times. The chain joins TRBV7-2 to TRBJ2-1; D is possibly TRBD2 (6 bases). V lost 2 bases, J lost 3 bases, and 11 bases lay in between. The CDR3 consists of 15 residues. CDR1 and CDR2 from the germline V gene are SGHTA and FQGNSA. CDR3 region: CASSLLGGLYNEQFF. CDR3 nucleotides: TGTGCCAGCAGCTTATTGGGGGGACTCTACAATGAGCAGTTCTTC.

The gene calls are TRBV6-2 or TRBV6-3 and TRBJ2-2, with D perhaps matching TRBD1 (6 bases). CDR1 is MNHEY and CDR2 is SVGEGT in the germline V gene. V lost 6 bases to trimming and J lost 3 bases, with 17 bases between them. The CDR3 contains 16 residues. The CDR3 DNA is TGTGCCAGCAGCAACAAACGGGACACCTACACCGGGGAGCTGTTTTTT. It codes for CASSNKRDTYTGELFF.

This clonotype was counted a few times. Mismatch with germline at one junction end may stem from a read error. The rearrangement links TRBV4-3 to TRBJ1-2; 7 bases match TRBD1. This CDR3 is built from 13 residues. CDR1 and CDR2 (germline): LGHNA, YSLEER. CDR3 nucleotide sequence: TGCGCCAGCAGCCCGGGACAGAACTATGGCTGCACCTTC. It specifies CASSPGQNYGCTF.

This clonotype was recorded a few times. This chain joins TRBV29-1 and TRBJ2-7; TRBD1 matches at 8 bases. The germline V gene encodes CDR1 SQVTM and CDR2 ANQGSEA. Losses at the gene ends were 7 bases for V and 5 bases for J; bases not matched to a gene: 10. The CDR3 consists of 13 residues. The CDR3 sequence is CSASSPTGDEQYF. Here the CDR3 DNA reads TGCAGCGCCAGTAGCCCGACAGGGGACGAGCAGTACTTC.